A selection of T cell receptor beta chains follows, all from one sample in a study of T cells in Graves' hyperthyroidism and ophthalmopathy. TCRdb independently ran MiXCR on the multiplex PCR reads; one entry per CDR3 protein. The data hold 700,000 to 950,000 distinct CDR3 sequences, with roughly 32% observed a single time. Sequencing was done on a sample of blood. These TCRs come from a middle-aged woman with Graves' hyperthyroidism. CDR3s include the opening cysteine and the closing phenylalanine or tryptophan. A D gene is named only where the DNA matches it firmly. Size tells how often a clone was seen (once, few, many) or the class of an expanded clone, and some rows leave it out.

V gene	clone size	CDR3 length	J gene	D gene	CDR3 DNA	CDR3 protein
TRBV7-2	-	14	TRBJ1-2	-	TGTGCCAGCAGCTTGATGGGGGCTAACTATGGCTACACCTTC	CASSLMGANYGYTF
TRBV7-2	-	15	TRBJ2-5	TRBD2	TGTGCCAGCAGAGGCTCTAGCGGGGGTCTAGGGACCCAGTACTTC	CASRGSSGGLGTQYF
TRBV10-3	many	13	TRBJ2-7	-	TGTGCCATCAGTGAGCAGGATTCCTACGAGCAGTACTTC	CAISEQDSYEQYF
TRBV7-2	-	16	TRBJ2-3	-	TGCGCCAGCAGCCAAGTCGGGAGACGCGCCCCAGATACGCAGTATTTT	CASSQVGRRAPDTQYF
TRBV20-1	many	15	TRBJ2-5	TRBD2	TGCAGTGCTAGAGATATCAGCGGGATACAGGAGACCCAGTACTTC	CSARDISGIQETQYF
TRBV10-1	many	14	TRBJ1-1	-	TGCGCCAGCAGTGAGATGAAACCTTACACTGAAGCTTTCTTT	CASSEMKPYTEAFF
TRBV2	-	12	TRBJ1-5	-	TGTGCCAGCATCGGCACAATCAGTTACGAGCATTTT	CASIGTISYEHF
TRBV2	many	15	TRBJ1-6	-	TGTGCCAGCAGTGAACTGGGACTCCGTAATTCACCCCTCCACTTT	CASSELGLRNSPLHF
TRBV24-1	many	14	TRBJ2-6	-	TGTGCCACCAGTAGTACCTCTGGGGCCAACGTCCTGACTTTC	CATSSTSGANVLTF
TRBV10-2	few	16	TRBJ1-1	-	TGTGCCAGCAGTCCGGGGGTCGGACGGTCGAACACTGAAGCTTTCTTT	CASSPGVGRSNTEAFF
TRBV11-2	few	16	TRBJ1-5	-	TGTGCCAGCAGCTTAGACCTGGGGGGTAGCAATCAGCCCCAGCATTTT	CASSLDLGGSNQPQHF
TRBV7-2	few	13	TRBJ2-3	TRBD1	TGTGCCAGCAGCGGGACAGCGCAAGATACGCAGTATTTT	CASSGTAQDTQYF
TRBV4-1	-	15	TRBJ1-2	-	TGCGCCAGCAGCCAAGATAGCGGGGGCAACTATGGCTACACCTTC	CASSQDSGGNYGYTF
TRBV7-9	-	16	TRBJ1-2	TRBD1	TGTGCCAGCAGCCCTTCGACAGGGGGCGGCAGGGATGGCTACACCTTC	CASSPSTGGGRDGYTF
TRBV19	many	13	TRBJ2-5	TRBD2	TGTGCCAGTAGGAGCGGGAGCGTTGAGACCCAGTACTTC	CASRSGSVETQYF
TRBV7-2	-	15	TRBJ2-7	TRBD2	TGTGCCAGCAGCTTCGGACTAGCGGTTGCCTACGAGCAGTACTTC	CASSFGLAVAYEQYF
TRBV13	-	15	TRBJ1-2	-	TGTGCCAGCAGCTTAAAGATAGGAGCTAACTATGGCTACACCTTC	CASSLKIGANYGYTF
TRBV4-1	-	15	TRBJ1-2	-	TGCGCCAGCAGCCAAGAGTGGGGCAGGGGCTATGGCTACACCTTC	CASSQEWGRGYGYTF